Sequencing of this T cell receptor beta chain was carried out in a study of tissue T cells after allogeneic stem cell transplantation. Measured with immunoSEQ multiplex PCR; TCRdb has only the in-frame clones, and not every one. The sample shows some 10,000 clones, more than 30% of them seen only once. The germline gives CDR1 KGHPV, CDR2 FQNQEV (reference sequence). CDR3 size: 11 residues. Trimming took 5 bases from V and 5 from J, leaving 5 bases between them. The sample holds a few counts of this clone. No antigen is known for it. The listed genes are named as in mouse. With the read ending 1 residue before the CDR3 end, the germline J gene is used to fill in that end. Time point here: mouse harvest day 7 after allogeneic transplant. Mouse grafts combined 10^7 T-cell-depleted bone marrow cells with 10^6 splenic CD5+ T cells. The study, taken as a whole, reports: Anatomically similar tissues had similar TCR repertoires within each patient.

Sequenced input: skin. The rearrangement links TRBV26 to TRBJ2-5; no definite D call. The source is a female BALB/c mouse given C57BL/6 T cells with graft-versus-host disease after an allogeneic hematopoietic cell transplant. The sequenced CDR3 bases are TGTGCCAGCAGTAGTCGAGACACCCAGTAC. Translation gives CASSSRDTQY. The complete CDR3 protein is CASSSRDTQYF.